This TCR beta chain is from a study of response to subunit inactivated influenza vaccine. Study findings and constraints: Every seasonal influenza vaccination brings in few new T cells, the authors suggested.

The sample holds many counts of this clonotype. Its target is not known. One entry per CDR3 protein, called by TCRdb with MiXCR from the RT-PCR reads. The sample includes around 530,000 distinct CDR3 sequences, roughly 12% seen only once; the top ten take roughly 10%. The V and J ends lost 4 bases and 3 bases respectively, with 14 bases between them. CDR1 and CDR2 (germline): SGHRS, YFSETQ. CDR3 length: 14 residues. The source is a man in his forties or fifties who received an inactivated influenza vaccine. The J gene is TRBJ2-7, the V gene TRBV5-1; the D gene is possibly TRBD2 (5 bases). The starting material was PBMCs from blood, obtained on the day of vaccination. In DNA form, the CDR3 reads TGCGCCAGCAGCACTGGACTTGGTGGCTACGAGCAGTACTTC. Its protein product is CASSTGLGGYEQYF.